These 30 T cell receptor beta chains came from one sample sequenced in a study of blood T cell repertoires in COVID-19. Data came from immunoSEQ multiplex PCR; TCRdb stores just in-frame clones and leaves some out. Found here are about 250,000 clones, 80% to 90% of them singletons; the top ten hold roughly 1.4%. Sequenced sample: peripheral blood. These receptor sequences come from an older man with acute or convalescent COVID-19.

The chain couples TRBV29-1 to TRBJ2-5; 9 nucleotides match TRBD2. J was trimmed by 5 bases and V by 4 bases; bases with no gene match: 2. The length of the CDR3 is 12 residues. Per the germline V gene, CDR1 is SQVTM and CDR2 is ANQGSEA. The CDR3 is CSVGSGRETQYF. Written as DNA, the CDR3 is TGCAGCGTTGGCAGCGGGAGGGAGACCCAGTACTTC.

This chain connects TRBV6-2 or TRBV6-3 to TRBJ1-1; 8 bases are a match to TRBD1. V was clipped by 6 bases and J by 6 bases; unmatched bases: 15. Germline V lookup: CDR1 MNHEY, CDR2 SVGEGT. There are 16 residues in the CDR3. This CDR3 is CASSNSGGQGIPEAFF. The CDR3 DNA is TGTGCCAGCAGCAACAGCGGAGGACAGGGTATTCCTGAAGCTTTCTTT.

The chain uses TRBV2 and TRBJ1-2; D may be TRBD1 (5 bases). The CDR3 consists of 14 residues. Trimming pared 7 bases from V and 3 bases from J, leaving 15 bases between. The germline V gene has CDR1 SNHLY and CDR2 FYNNEI. CDR3 sequence: CASTPGRVDYGYTF. Written as DNA, the CDR3 is TGTGCCAGCACCCCCGGCAGGGTGGACTATGGCTACACCTTC.

This chain uses TRBV6-2 or TRBV6-3 with TRBJ2-7, with D unresolved. The CDR3 is 13 residues long. Germline V gene sequence: CDR1 MNHEY, CDR2 SVGEGT. V was clipped by 2 bases and J by 0 bases, with 5 bases between them. The CDR3 DNA sequence: TGTGCCAGCAGTTACGTGAGCTCCTACGAGCAGTACTTC. Its translation: CASSYVSSYEQYF.

Remarks on this clone: The sample has other DNA sequences that encode this CDR3 too. The J gene is TRBJ2-7, the V gene TRBV3-1 (or the pseudogene TRBV3-2); TRBD2 might be the D (6 bases). V lost 1 base and J lost 0, with 7 bases in between. The CDR3 has 14 residues. Germline CDR1 is LGHDT and CDR2 is YNNKEL (reference sequence). CDR3 sequence: CASSQVGGSYEQYF. CDR3 DNA sequence: TGTGCCAGCAGCCAAGTGGGGGGCTCCTACGAGCAGTACTTC.

The chain recombines TRBV28 with TRBJ1-5; TRBD1 might be the D (5 bases). CDR1 is MDHEN, CDR2 SYDVKM, per germline. The CDR3 loop spans 15 amino acids. Trimming took off 3 bases at V and 5 bases at J, with 14 bases between the two ends. CDR3 bases: TGTGCCAGCAGTTTTTACAGGTCCTCTTATCAGCCCCAGCATTTT. The encoded protein is CASSFYRSSYQPQHF.

This chain links TRBV7-2 with TRBJ2-5; D is undetermined. The ends were cut back, 1 base at V and 3 bases at J, with 12 bases in the middle. The CDR3 runs to 15 residues. Germline lookup yields CDR1 SGHTA and CDR2 FQGNSA. The CDR3 DNA sequence: TGTGCCAGCAGCTTAGTTCATGACTGGGAAGAGACCCAGTACTTC. Amino acid sequence: CASSLVHDWEETQYF.

This clone has a handful of counts. This rearrangement joins TRBV5-1 to TRBJ1-5; D is perhaps TRBD1 (6 bases). From germline, CDR1 is SGHRS and CDR2 YFSETQ. The V gene lost 0 bases and the J gene lost 6 bases, with 13 bases spanning the gap. The CDR3 runs to 15 residues. The CDR3 DNA sequence: TGCGCCAGCAGCTTGGATGGGGGCGCGAGTCAGCCCCAGCATTTT. Protein product: CASSLDGGASQPQHF.

V usage is TRBV14 and J usage is TRBJ1-1; D perhaps matches TRBD1 (5 bases). The CDR3 contains 15 residues. The V end lost 4 bases, the J end lost 3 bases, and 15 bases lay between the germline ends. Germline lookup yields CDR1 SGHDN and CDR2 FVKESK. The CDR3 is CASSPLGRADTEAFF. For the CDR3, the DNA is TGTGCCAGCAGCCCTTTAGGCAGGGCGGACACTGAAGCTTTCTTT.

The gene calls are TRBV7-9 and TRBJ1-3, with 8 bases lining up with TRBD1. The CDR3 runs to 17 residues. The V gene's germline CDR1 is SEHNR and CDR2 FQNEAQ (reference sequence). V shed 1 base and J 0 bases; nucleotides not matched to a gene: 5. The DNA for the CDR3 is TGTGCCAGCAGCTTAGGAGGACAGGGAAGCTCTGGAAACACCATATATTTT. It encodes CASSLGGQGSSGNTIYF.

The V call is TRBV6-5, the J call TRBJ2-3, with D perhaps TRBD1 (6 bases). The CDR3 consists of 15 residues. CDR1 and CDR2 (germline): MNHEY, SVGAGI. Trimming stripped 4 bases from V and 3 bases from J, with 14 bases between. CDR3 coding DNA: TGTGCCAGCAGTTTCGGGCAGGGGCGGACAGATACGCAGTATTTT. Amino acids: CASSFGQGRTDTQYF.

CDR3 DNA: TGTGCCACCCAGGGTCCAGGCACCGGGGAGCTGTTTTTT. Its protein is CATQGPGTGELFF. The chain carries TRBV25-1 and TRBJ2-2; possibly TRBD1 for D (5 bases). The CDR3 consists of 13 residues. From germline, CDR1 is MGHDK and CDR2 SYGVNS. Trimming removed 10 bases at V and 4 bases at J, with 13 bases between.

A few counts support this clone. The chain links TRBV2 to TRBJ1-4; TRBD1 aligns across 8 bases. Germline-derived CDR1 and CDR2 are SNHLY and FYNNEI. This CDR3 is 16 amino acids long. Trimming cost V 6 bases and J 2 bases; bases outside gene matches: 8. In DNA, the CDR3 is TGTGCCAGCAGCGACAGGGGTACGGGGACTAATGAAAAACTGTTTTTT. It encodes CASSDRGTGTNEKLFF. Full variable domain (missing parts from reference TRBV2 and TRBJ1-4): EPEVTQTPSHQVTQMGQEVILRCVPISNHLYFYWYRQILGQKVEFLVSFYNNEISEKSEIFDDQFSVERPDGSNFTLKIRSTKLEDSAMYFCASSDRGTGTNEKLFFGSGTQLSVL.

This clone came up once. The chain links TRBV5-1 to TRBJ2-3, with D tentatively TRBD2 (6 bases). Germline assignment: CDR1 SGHRS and CDR2 YFSETQ. This CDR3 comprises 14 residues. Trimming took 0 bases from V and 4 from J, leaving 9 bases between them. The CDR3 DNA reads TGCGCCAGCAGCTTGGCGGGGGTCCCAGATACGCAGTATTTT. Its protein is CASSLAGVPDTQYF.

This clone was counted once. This chain connects TRBV24-1 to TRBJ2-3; D is unresolved. The germline gives CDR1 KGHDR, CDR2 SFDVKD. This CDR3 has 14 residues. Deletions cut 2 bases from V and 2 bases from J, with 7 bases between. The CDR3 region is CATSDSRITDTQYF. CDR3 DNA sequence: TGTGCCACCAGTGATTCTAGAATCACAGATACGCAGTATTTT.

This chain joins TRBV23-1 and TRBJ1-3; maybe TRBD1 (5 bases). TRBV23-1 is placed among ORFs of uncertain function. The CDR3 loop spans 14 amino acids. V lost 7 bases and J 11 bases, leaving 21 bases between the germline ends. The CDR3 DNA reads as TGCGCCAGCATCCCTAATGACAGACTGAGCGCCATATATTTT. Its translation is CASIPNDRLSAIYF.

The chain uses TRBV6-2 or TRBV6-3 and TRBJ1-2; tentatively, D is TRBD1 (5 bases). Germline loops: CDR1 MNHEY, CDR2 SVGEGT. The length of the CDR3 is 15 residues. With 6 bases removed from V and 2 bases from J, the gap between germline ends came to 16 bases. The CDR3 here is CASSPRGAANYGYTF. The CDR3 DNA reads TGTGCCAGCAGCCCTCGTGGGGCAGCCAACTATGGCTACACCTTC.

This clone was seen once. V is TRBV7-3 and J is TRBJ2-1, with D maybe TRBD2 (5 bases). The CDR3 sequence is 15 residues long. The germline V gene has CDR1 SGHTA and CDR2 FQGTGA. V lost 0 bases, J lost 10 bases, and 16 bases lay in between. The CDR3 nucleotides read TGTGCCAGCAGCTTAACGATATGGTCGGGATCCGAGCAGTTCTTC. Translation: CASSLTIWSGSEQFF.

The chain carries TRBV12-3 or TRBV12-4 and TRBJ1-2, with D possibly being TRBD1 (6 bases). This CDR3 is 13 amino acids long. V lost 3 bases and J lost 6, with 11 bases in between. The CDR3 sequence: CASSFSQGNGYTF. CDR3 nucleotides: TGTGCCAGCAGTTTTTCACAGGGTAATGGCTACACCTTC.

The chain couples TRBV24-1 to TRBJ1-5; unclear D gene. Trimming took off 9 bases at V and 4 bases at J, with 24 bases between the two ends. This CDR3 is 17 amino acids long. The germline gives CDR1 KGHDR, CDR2 SFDVKD. The CDR3 sequence: CATHFRVRPIENQPQHF. As DNA, the CDR3 is TGTGCCACCCATTTCCGAGTTCGCCCTATTGAGAATCAGCCCCAGCATTTT.

This rearrangement joins TRBV7-2 to TRBJ2-7; 7 bases agree with TRBD2. This CDR3 is built from 17 residues. The germline V gene has CDR1 SGHTA and CDR2 FQGNSA. The V gene end was trimmed by 5 bases and the J gene end by 2 bases; junction bases not matched to a gene: 15. The CDR3: CASSQTGFGGVTYEQYF. In DNA, the CDR3 is TGTGCCAGCAGCCAGACGGGTTTTGGGGGGGTTACCTACGAGCAGTACTTC.

V usage is TRBV7-2 and J usage is TRBJ2-5; D remains ambiguous. This CDR3 comprises 12 residues. The V and J ends lost 5 bases and 4 bases respectively, with 8 bases between them. Germline V gene sequence: CDR1 SGHTA, CDR2 FQGNSA. DNA for the CDR3: TGTGCCAGCAGCCATTGGGCAGAGACCCAGTACTTC. It encodes CASSHWAETQYF. The full variable domain, in which reference TRBV7-2 and TRBJ2-5 provide the parts outside the CDR3, is GAGVSQSPSNKVTEKGKDVELRCDPISGHTALYWYRQSLGQGLEFLIYFQGNSAPDKSGLPSDRFSAERTGGSVSTLTIQRTQQEDSAVYLCASSHWAETQYFGPGTRLLVL.

V and J are TRBV6-2 or TRBV6-3 and TRBJ2-7; a weak D match, TRBD2 (5 bases). Trimming cost V 4 bases and J 7 bases, with 26 bases left between them. Germline-derived CDR1 and CDR2 are MNHEY and SVGEGT. The CDR3 contains 17 residues. The CDR3 region has the DNA TGTGCCAGCAGTTTACATTCTCTCGGACTCGCCCGAGGGGAGCAGTACTTC. Protein sequence: CASSLHSLGLARGEQYF.

The chain recombines TRBV5-1 with TRBJ1-1; D is uncertain. The germline V and J ends were trimmed by 2 bases and 1 base, with 9 bases remaining between them. Germline lookup yields CDR1 SGHRS and CDR2 YFSETQ. The CDR3 is made up of 14 amino acids. CDR3 in amino acids: CASSLLRQNTEAFF. In DNA form, the CDR3 reads TGCGCCAGCAGCTTACTCCGACAGAACACTGAAGCTTTCTTT.

V usage is TRBV29-1 and J usage is TRBJ2-7; 10 nucleotides line up with TRBD1. With V trimmed by 1 base and J by 5 bases, 8 bases remained unmatched. The CDR3 totals 15 residues. Germline V gene sequence: CDR1 SQVTM, CDR2 ANQGSEA. The CDR3 nucleotides are TGCAGCGTTGAAGTGACAGGACAGGGGGTCGACGAGCAGTACTTC. Encoded protein: CSVEVTGQGVDEQYF.

This chain links TRBV21-1 with TRBJ1-4; the table's D call TRBD1 went unverified against the DNA. TRBV21-1 is a documented pseudogene. This CDR3 has 16 residues. CDR3 protein: CASSSPNDRGREKLFF. The CDR3 DNA is TGTGCCAGCAGCTCCCCGAACGACAGGGGGCGTGAAAAACTGTTTTTT.

This chain links TRBV10-3 with TRBJ1-5; no definite D call. This CDR3 has 14 residues. Trimming removed 6 bases from V and 2 bases from J, with 11 bases in between. The germline V gene has CDR1 ENHRY and CDR2 SYGVKD. The CDR3 loop reads CAISTTGGNQPQHF. In DNA, the CDR3 is TGTGCCATCAGCACGACTGGAGGCAATCAGCCCCAGCATTTT.

V and J are TRBV28 and TRBJ1-5; D possibly corresponds to TRBD1 (5 bases). CDR3 length: 15 residues. Trimming stripped 0 bases from V and 7 bases from J, with 13 bases between. Germline V gene data show CDR1 as MDHEN and CDR2 as SYDVKM. Here the CDR3 reads CASSLWSGPRQPQHF. DNA of the CDR3: TGTGCCAGCAGTTTATGGTCAGGGCCTCGGCAGCCCCAGCATTTT.

CDR3 nucleotide sequence: TGTGCCAGCAGCGGAGCCTTACAAGCTGGAAACACCATATATTTT. Amino acid sequence: CASSGALQAGNTIYF. The genes are TRBV3-1 (or the pseudogene TRBV3-2) and TRBJ1-3; D unclear. Germline CDR1 LGHDT, CDR2 YNNKEL (reference sequence). This CDR3 is 15 amino acids long. V was clipped by 5 bases and J by 2 bases, with 13 bases between them.

V usage is TRBV5-4 and J usage is TRBJ1-1; perhaps TRBD1 as D (5 bases). This CDR3 is built from 13 residues. CDR1 and CDR2 (germline): SGHNT, YYREEE (reference sequence). V was trimmed by 3 bases and J by 8 bases, leaving 14 bases between them. The CDR3 nucleotides are TGTGCCAGCAGCTGGGCGGGGCCGAGGGAAGCTTTCTTT. Translated: CASSWAGPREAFF.